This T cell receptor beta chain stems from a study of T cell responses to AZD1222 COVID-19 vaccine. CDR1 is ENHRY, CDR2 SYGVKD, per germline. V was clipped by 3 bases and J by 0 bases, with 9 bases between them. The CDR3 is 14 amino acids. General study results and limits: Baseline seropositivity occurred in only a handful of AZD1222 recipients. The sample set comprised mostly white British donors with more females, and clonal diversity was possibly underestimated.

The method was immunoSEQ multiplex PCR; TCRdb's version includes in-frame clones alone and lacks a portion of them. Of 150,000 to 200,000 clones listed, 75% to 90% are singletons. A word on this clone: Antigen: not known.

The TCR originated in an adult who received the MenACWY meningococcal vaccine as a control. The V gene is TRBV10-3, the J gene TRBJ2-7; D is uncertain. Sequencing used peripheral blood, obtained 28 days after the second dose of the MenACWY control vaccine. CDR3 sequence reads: CAISDPMASYEQYF. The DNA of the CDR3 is TGTGCCATCAGTGACCCAATGGCCTCCTACGAGCAGTACTTC.